These T cell receptor beta chains were read from a single sample in a study of breast tumors, draining lymph nodes, adjacent tissues. TCRdb reprocessed the multiplex PCR reads with MiXCR, giving one entry per CDR3 protein. The table shows 45,000 or so distinct CDR3 sequences, with approximately 22% occurring only once. The specimen sequenced was breast tumor tissue. These receptors were obtained from a female donor with breast cancer. Some clones in this sample may be carry-over from other donors' samples. Each CDR3 is given with its conserved first and last residue. Each record gives: clone size, D gene, J gene, V gene, CDR3 protein, CDR3 DNA. The D gene is left open where the match is weak. Size is omitted from some rows. Given values are once, few, many or a class for expanded clones.

>NA|NA|TRBJ2-2|TRBV19
CASSIDGGTGELFF
TGTGCCAGTAGTATAGATGGAGGGACCGGGGAGCTGTTTTTT
>NA|NA|TRBJ2-1|TRBV18
CASSAYIDAQFF
TGTGCCAGCTCAGCCTATATTGATGCGCAGTTCTTC
>many|TRBD2|TRBJ2-1|TRBV5-1
CASSLATSGRNEQFF
TGCGCCAGCAGCTTGGCGACTAGCGGGCGGAATGAGCAGTTCTTC
>many|NA|TRBJ1-5|TRBV7-9
CASSLSGGIGNQPQHF
TGTGCCAGCAGCTTAAGTGGGGGGATTGGCAATCAGCCCCAGCATTTT
>few|TRBD1|TRBJ1-2|TRBV3-1
CASSQRQGDGYTF
TGTGCCAGCAGCCAAAGACAGGGGGATGGCTACACCTTC
>many|NA|TRBJ2-7|TRBV18
CASSPQLGGREEQYF
TGTGCCAGCTCACCACAGCTCGGCGGCAGGGAGGAGCAGTACTTC
>many|NA|TRBJ1-6|TRBV5-1
CASSREYNSPLHF
TGCGCCAGCAGCAGGGAATATAATTCACCCCTCCACTTT
>NA|NA|TRBJ1-2|TRBV20-1
CSAMDLYGYTF
TGCAGTGCTATGGACCTTTATGGCTACACCTTC
>many|NA|TRBJ1-2|TRBV5-4
CASSWGGEYGYTF
TGTGCCAGCAGCTGGGGGGGGGAGTATGGCTACACCTTC
>many|TRBD2|TRBJ2-3|TRBV19
CASTPGTSGTDTQYF
TGTGCCAGTACCCCCGGGACTAGCGGCACAGATACGCAGTATTTT
>few|NA|TRBJ1-1|TRBV2
CASSAFNTEAFF
TGTGCCAGCAGTGCCTTTAACACTGAAGCTTTCTTT
>few|NA|TRBJ2-5|TRBV28
CASSFTGRTQYF
TGTGCCAGCAGTTTTACGGGGAGGACCCAGTACTTC
>many|NA|TRBJ2-7|TRBV12-3/TRBV12-4
CASSPNTGAYEQYF
TGTGCCAGCAGTCCAAATACAGGAGCCTACGAGCAGTACTTC
>many|NA|TRBJ1-2|TRBV6-5
CASSGGGRYGYTF
TGTGCCAGCAGTGGGGGTGGTCGATATGGCTACACCTTC
>few|NA|TRBJ2-5|TRBV18
CASSPGITSQETQYF
TGTGCCAGCTCACCAGGGATAACAAGCCAAGAGACCCAGTACTTC
>many|NA|TRBJ2-7|TRBV6-1
CASKLDRSSYEQYF
TGTGCCAGCAAATTAGACAGAAGCTCCTACGAGCAGTACTTC
>many|NA|TRBJ2-7|TRBV4-1
CASSQEGGAEQYF
TGCGCCAGCAGCCAAGAAGGAGGGGCCGAGCAGTACTTC
>many|NA|TRBJ1-6|TRBV7-2
CASSFSSYNSPLHF
TGTGCCAGCAGCTTTAGCTCCTATAATTCACCCCTCCACTTT
>many|NA|TRBJ2-3|TRBV6-1
CASRMDLSTDTQYF
TGTGCCAGCAGGATGGACCTTAGCACAGATACGCAGTATTTT
>many|TRBD2|TRBJ2-2|TRBV9
CASSGLASGELFF
TGTGCCAGCAGCGGACTAGCGTCCGGGGAGCTGTTTTTT
>many|NA|TRBJ2-7|TRBV7-6
CASSFILGQGGGDEQYF
TGTGCCAGCAGCTTCATCCTCGGGCAGGGCGGTGGGGACGAGCAGTACTTC
>many|TRBD1|TRBJ2-2|TRBV10-3
CAISGGQGGVEANTGELFF
TGTGCCATCAGTGGAGGACAGGGTGGGGTGGAAGCGAACACCGGGGAGCTGTTTTTT
>NA|TRBD2|TRBJ2-5|TRBV27
CASSFSWEGRETQYF
TGTGCCAGCAGTTTTAGCTGGGAGGGTCGGGAGACCCAGTACTTC
>few|NA|TRBJ2-1|TRBV18
CASSPRARAAEQFF
TGTGCCAGCTCACCACGGGCCAGGGCGGCTGAGCAGTTCTTC
>many|TRBD2|TRBJ2-1|TRBV7-9
CASSFKLAGVKVYEQFF
TGTGCCAGCAGTTTCAAGCTAGCGGGAGTCAAGGTGTATGAGCAGTTCTTC
>NA|NA|TRBJ1-2|TRBV12-3/TRBV12-4
CASNGARNYGYTF
TGTGCCAGCAACGGGGCAAGGAACTATGGCTACACCTTC
>NA|TRBD2|TRBJ2-2|TRBV7-2
CASSPWTSGRVTGELFF
TGTGCCAGCAGCCCTTGGACTAGCGGGAGGGTCACCGGGGAGCTGTTTTTT
>few|TRBD1|TRBJ2-1|TRBV11-2
CASSFRDRLYNEQFF
TGTGCCAGCAGCTTCCGGGACAGGCTATACAATGAGCAGTTCTTC
>many|NA|TRBJ2-5|TRBV5-1
CASSSYQETQYF
TGCGCCAGCAGCTCCTACCAAGAGACCCAGTACTTC
>many|NA|TRBJ2-1|TRBV2
CASSGKGSDYNEQFF
TGTGCCAGCAGTGGAAAAGGGTCGGACTACAATGAGCAGTTCTTC
>NA|NA|TRBJ1-3|TRBV15
CATSREGSSGNTIYF
TGTGCCACCAGCAGAGAGGGGAGCTCTGGAAACACCATATATTTT
>many|NA|TRBJ2-1|TRBV19
CASSMGPNNEQFF
TGTGCCAGTAGTATGGGTCCTAATAATGAGCAGTTCTTC
>many|NA|TRBJ2-1|TRBV5-1
CASSDPVRNEQFF
TGCGCCAGCAGCGACCCCGTCCGGAATGAGCAGTTCTTC
>NA|TRBD1|TRBJ1-3|TRBV6-1
CASSERGQSRNTIYF
TGTGCCAGCAGTGAACGGGGACAGTCGCGAAACACCATATATTTT